This T cell receptor beta chain derives from a study of T cells after yellow fever vaccination. This clonotype was found a few times. The germline CDR1 and CDR2 sequences are KGHSH and LQKENI. V dropped 0 bases and J dropped 5; count of bases not matched to a gene: 8. This CDR3 comprises 16 residues. TCRdb itself ran the 5' RACE reads through MiXCR, one entry per CDR3 protein. Among over 250,000 distinct CDR3 sequences, 5.2% were seen once, and the ten largest hold around 3.5%. The chain has TRBV18 and TRBJ2-7; TRBD1 agrees at 9 bases. This TCR was recovered from a man between 18 and 35 years old who received the YFV17D yellow fever vaccine. The material was CD4+ T cells sorted from PBMCs, obtained on the day of the yellow fever booster vaccination. DNA for the CDR3: TGTGCCAGCTCACCACCCTATGGGACAGGGAAGCACGAGCAGTACTTC. Protein product: CASSPPYGTGKHEQYF.